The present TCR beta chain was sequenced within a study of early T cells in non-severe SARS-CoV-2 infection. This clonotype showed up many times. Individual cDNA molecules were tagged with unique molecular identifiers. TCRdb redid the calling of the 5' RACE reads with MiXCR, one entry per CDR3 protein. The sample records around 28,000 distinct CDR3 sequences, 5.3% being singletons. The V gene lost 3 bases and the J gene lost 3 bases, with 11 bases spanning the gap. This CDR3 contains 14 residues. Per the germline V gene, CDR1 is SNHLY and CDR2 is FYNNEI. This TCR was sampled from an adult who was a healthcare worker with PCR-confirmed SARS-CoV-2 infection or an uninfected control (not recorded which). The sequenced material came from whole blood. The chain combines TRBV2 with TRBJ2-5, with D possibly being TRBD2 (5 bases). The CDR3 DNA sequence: TGTGCCAGCAGTGACGTTGCCGGGGAAGAGACCCAGTACTTC. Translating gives CASSDVAGEETQYF.